A single sample gave rise to the 31 T cell receptor beta chains below, sequenced in a study of OX40 agonist ivuxolimab in advanced cancers. Library construction relied on the immunoSEQ multiplex PCR assay. The immuneACCESS repertoire file appears here via TCRdb, limited to in-frame rearrangements. These files lack a portion of the clones; in checked studies, under half of the deficit traces to unresolved V genes, and the cause of the others is not known. This sample lists tens of thousands of clones; 65% to 90% were detected once. The ten largest clones take up 20% to 25% of the sample. The material was CD4+ or CD8+ T cells sorted from blood, obtained in a trial of the OX40 agonist ivuxolimab. These TCRs come from an adult with an advanced solid tumor such as melanoma, head and neck, liver or kidney cancer.

The rearrangement links TRBV27 to TRBJ1-3; unclear D gene. Germline V gene data show CDR1 as MNHEY and CDR2 as SMNVEV (reference sequence). Trimming pared 2 bases from V and 0 bases from J, leaving 14 bases between. This CDR3 has 17 amino acids. In nucleotides, the CDR3 is TGTGCCAGCAGTTTAGAGCCCGACAAGACCTCTGGAAACACCATATATTTT. Its translation is CASSLEPDKTSGNTIYF.

The chain carries TRBV5-3 and TRBJ2-5, with D tentatively TRBD1 or TRBD2 (5 bases each). TRBV5-3 is classed as an ORF, of uncertain function. CDR3 length: 13 residues. Trimming left V 2 bases short and J 5 bases short, with 10 bases between. Here the CDR3 reads CARSFRQRETQYF. The DNA of the CDR3 is TGTGCCAGAAGCTTCCGACAGCGGGAGACCCAGTACTTC.

The chain combines TRBV30 with TRBJ2-7, with 8 bases matching TRBD1. J was trimmed by 3 bases and V by 4 bases; bases with no gene match: 8. Germline-derived CDR1 and CDR2 are GTSNPN and SVGIG (reference sequence). The CDR3 is 14 residues long. CDR3 residues: CAWIKTGDFYEQYF. CDR3 nucleotide sequence: TGTGCCTGGATTAAGACAGGGGATTTCTACGAGCAGTACTTC.

The gene calls are TRBV6-5 and TRBJ1-4; 7 bases line up with TRBD1. Trimming cost V 8 bases and J 7 bases; bases outside gene matches: 13. Germline CDR1 reads MNHEY; CDR2 reads SVGAGI. The CDR3 length is 15 residues. For the CDR3, the DNA is TGTGCCAGCTCCCCGGCTGACAGGGACGGTGAAAAACTGTTTTTT. It yields the protein CASSPADRDGEKLFF.

The rearrangement joins TRBV5-4 to TRBJ2-7; a weak D match, TRBD2 (5 bases). Germline assignment: CDR1 SGHNT and CDR2 YYREEE (reference sequence). This CDR3 spans 14 amino acids. V was shortened by 3 bases and J by 1 base, with 11 bases between the two germline ends. This CDR3 is CASSSSEGSYEQYF. The CDR3 bases are TGTGCCAGCAGCTCCTCCGAGGGATCCTACGAGCAGTACTTC.

The rearrangement uses TRBV5-1 and TRBJ2-2; 8 bases align to TRBD2. Losses at the gene ends were 0 bases for V and 0 bases for J; bases not matched to a gene: 7. Germline CDR1 SGHRS, CDR2 YFSETQ. The CDR3 sequence is 18 residues long. The CDR3 region is CASSLAPQAGANTGELFF. In DNA form, the CDR3 reads TGCGCCAGCAGCTTGGCCCCTCAAGCGGGAGCGAACACCGGGGAGCTGTTTTTT.

The chain joins TRBV28 to TRBJ1-4; tentatively, D is TRBD1 (6 bases). V lost 3 bases and J 0 bases, leaving 14 bases between the germline ends. Germline-derived CDR1 and CDR2 are MDHEN and SYDVKM. The CDR3 is 17 amino acids. CDR3 coding DNA: TGTGCCAGCAGTTTCGCGACAGGTCCTGCAACTAATGAAAAACTGTTTTTT. Translating gives CASSFATGPATNEKLFF.

The CDR3 sequence: CASSRTGTYEQYF. CDR3 DNA sequence: TGCGCCAGCAGCCGGACAGGGACCTACGAGCAGTACTTC. The V gene is TRBV5-1, the J gene TRBJ2-7; 8 nucleotides match TRBD1. The CDR3 is 13 amino acids. The germline CDR1 and CDR2 sequences are SGHRS and YFSETQ. V was clipped by 4 bases and J by 2 bases; unmatched bases: 2.

The chain combines TRBV10-2 with TRBJ2-7, with a possible D match to TRBD1 (6 bases). Trimming pared 8 bases from V and 5 bases from J, leaving 10 bases between. Germline CDR1 WSHSY, CDR2 SAAADI. The CDR3 runs to 11 residues. The CDR3 here is CASGAGDEQYF. CDR3 DNA sequence: TGCGCCAGCGGGGCAGGGGACGAGCAGTACTTC.

V usage is TRBV9 and J usage is TRBJ2-3; TRBD1 matches at 10 bases. The junction had 7 bases not matched to a gene; V was cut back by 6 bases and J by 3 bases. The CDR3 covers 15 residues. Germline-derived CDR1 and CDR2 are SGDLS and YYNGEE. This CDR3 reads CASNEGTGATDTQYF. The CDR3, as DNA: TGTGCCAGCAACGAGGGGACAGGGGCGACAGATACGCAGTATTTT. The entire variable domain, with the rest obtained from reference TRBV9 and TRBJ2-3, is as follows: DSGVTQTPKHLITATGQRVTLRCSPRSGDLSVYWYQQSLDQGLQFLIQYYNGEERAKGNILERFSAQQFPDLHSELNLSSLELGDSALYFCASNEGTGATDTQYFGPGTRLTVL.

The genes are TRBV5-4 and TRBJ2-5; 12 bases align to TRBD1. Germline V gene data show CDR1 as SGHNT and CDR2 as YYREEE (reference sequence). The CDR3 spans 16 residues. V lost 4 bases and J lost 4; bases outside the gene matches: 8. The CDR3 reads CASSLGTGGAGETQYF. DNA for the CDR3: TGTGCCAGCAGCCTAGGGACAGGGGGCGCCGGAGAGACCCAGTACTTC. The full variable domain, with the rest looked up from reference TRBV5-4 and TRBJ2-5, is ETGVTQSPTHLIKTRGQQVTLRCSSQSGHNTVSWYQQALGQGPQFIFQYYREEENGRGNFPPRFSGLQFPNYSSELNVNALELDDSALYLCASSLGTGGAGETQYFGPGTRLLVL.

CDR3 sequence (DNA): TGTGCCAGCAGTTCTCTTTTGAACACTGAAGCTTTCTTT. It codes for CASSSLLNTEAFF. The V call is TRBV27, the J call TRBJ1-1; D not resolved. Deletions cut 4 bases from V and 0 bases from J, with 6 bases between. Looked up from germline, CDR1 is MNHEY and CDR2 is SMNVEV (reference sequence). The CDR3 covers 13 residues.

The chain couples TRBV15 to TRBJ1-4, with 8 bases lining up with TRBD1. This CDR3 region has 17 residues. V dropped 3 bases and J dropped 3; count of bases not matched to a gene: 9. The germline gives CDR1 LNHNV, CDR2 YYDKDF (reference sequence). The DNA of the CDR3 is TGTGCCACCAGCAGCGAAACAGGGGGACTTTCTAATGAAAAACTGTTTTTT. Protein product: CATSSETGGLSNEKLFF. Complete variable domain (other parts from reference TRBV15 and TRBJ1-4): DAMVIQNPRYQVTQFGKPVTLSCSQTLNHNVMYWYQQKSSQAPKLLFHYYDKDFNNEADTPDNFQSRRPNTSFCFLDIRSPGLGDTAMYLCATSSETGGLSNEKLFFGSGTQLSVL.

This rearrangement joins TRBV7-4 to TRBJ2-1; D unresolved. Deletions cut 0 bases from V and 0 bases from J, with 9 bases between. The germline CDR1 and CDR2 sequences are SGHVT and SQSDAQ. The CDR3 is made up of 16 amino acids. The CDR3 is CASSLAPSSSYNEQFF. The DNA for the CDR3 is TGTGCCAGCAGCTTAGCGCCCTCTAGCTCCTACAATGAGCAGTTCTTC.

The chain uses TRBV4-2 and TRBJ2-7; 8 bases are a match to TRBD1. Trimming at V came to 0 bases and at J to 2 bases, leaving 6 bases not matched to a gene. The CDR3 is made up of 16 amino acids. Germline loops: CDR1 LGHNA, CDR2 YNFKEQ. The CDR3 here is CASSQEETGGAYEQYF. As DNA, the CDR3 is TGTGCCAGCAGCCAAGAGGAAACAGGGGGTGCCTACGAGCAGTACTTC.

This chain connects TRBV18 to TRBJ2-3; 11 bases are shared with TRBD1. Germline CDR1 KGHSH, CDR2 LQKENI. The CDR3 extends over 15 amino acids. V lost 0 bases and J lost 6; bases outside the gene matches: 2. CDR3 sequence (DNA): TGTGCCAGCTCACCACCGGGACAGGGGGGGGATACGCAGTATTTT. Translation: CASSPPGQGGDTQYF.

The sample holds a few counts of this clone. The chain joins TRBV7-9 to TRBJ2-7; 8 bases line up with TRBD2. This CDR3 has 12 residues. After removal of 11 bases from V and 5 bases from J, the junction contained 8 bases not matched to a gene. Germline lookup yields CDR1 SEHNR and CDR2 FQNEAQ (reference sequence). CDR3 coding DNA: TGTGCCTACAGGAGGCGGGAGGACGAGCAGTACTTC. It codes for CAYRRREDEQYF. The full variable domain, in which reference TRBV7-9 and TRBJ2-7 provide the parts outside the CDR3, is DTGVSQNPRHKITKRGQNVTFRCDPISEHNRLYWYRQTLGQGPEFLTYFQNEAQLEKSRLLSDRFSAERPKGSFSTLEIQRTEQGDSAMYLCAYRRREDEQYFGPGTRLTVT.

This chain connects TRBV9 to TRBJ1-2; no clear D gene. The CDR3 is 14 amino acids. Trimming cost V 0 bases and J 8 bases, with 14 bases left between them. CDR1 and CDR2 (germline): SGDLS, YYNGEE. DNA for the CDR3: TGTGCCAGCAGCGTAGGATCGCCAATCTGGGGCTACACCTTC. This sequence encodes CASSVGSPIWGYTF. The whole variable domain, filled in from reference TRBV9 and TRBJ1-2, reads DSGVTQTPKHLITATGQRVTLRCSPRSGDLSVYWYQQSLDQGLQFLIQYYNGEERAKGNILERFSAQQFPDLHSELNLSSLELGDSALYFCASSVGSPIWGYTFGSGTRLTVV.

The chain recombines TRBV27 with TRBJ2-3; 12 bases align to TRBD2. This CDR3 region has 17 residues. Trimming took 2 bases from V and 5 from J; bases not matched to a gene: 8. CDR1 is MNHEY and CDR2 is SMNVEV in the germline V gene (reference sequence). CDR3 nucleotides: TGTGCCAGCAGTTTAGCGGGAACTAGCGGGGGGATAGATACGCAGTATTTT. It codes for CASSLAGTSGGIDTQYF.

By proportion, this clone is medium-sized. The chain joins TRBV10-1 to TRBJ2-1; TRBD2 matches at 7 bases. The ends lost 5 bases at V and 2 bases at J; junction bases unmatched: 3. From germline, CDR1 is WNHNN and CDR2 SYGVQD (reference sequence). The CDR3 has 14 amino acids. The CDR3 coding sequence is TGCGCCAGCAGTCTCAGCGGGACCTACAATGAGCAGTTCTTC. This sequence encodes CASSLSGTYNEQFF.

The rearrangement joins TRBV4-1 to TRBJ1-4, with D perhaps TRBD1 (5 bases). The CDR3 is 16 residues long. Trimming took off 4 bases at V and 0 bases at J, with 12 bases between the two ends. Germline V gene lookup returns CDR1 MGHRA and CDR2 YSYEKL. The CDR3 loop is CASSPLTTATNEKLFF. The CDR3 region has the DNA TGCGCCAGCAGCCCCCTAACGACAGCAACTAATGAAAAACTGTTTTTT.

The chain uses TRBV29-1 and TRBJ1-1; 9 bases are a match to TRBD1. This CDR3 comprises 11 residues. CDR1 is SQVTM, CDR2 ANQGSEA, per germline. Trimming removed 7 bases from V and 4 bases from J; junction bases left unmatched: 1. In DNA form, the CDR3 reads TGCAGCGCGACAGGGGGCACTGAAGCTTTCTTT. This sequence encodes CSATGGTEAFF.

The chain has TRBV28 and TRBJ2-3; D is undetermined. V dropped 6 bases and J dropped 1 base, with 14 bases sitting between them. The CDR3 length is 15 residues. Germline V CDR1 and CDR2: MDHEN, SYDVKM. The CDR3 DNA reads as TGTGCCAGCAGCCCCTCTGCCCAGCGCACAGATACGCAGTATTTT. Translated: CASSPSAQRTDTQYF.

The chain couples TRBV4-1 to TRBJ2-1, with D unclear. Germline V gene lookup returns CDR1 MGHRA and CDR2 YSYEKL. The CDR3 length is 13 residues. Trimming took off 2 bases at V and 2 bases at J, with 4 bases between the two ends. The CDR3 sequence is CASSQQPYNEQFF. The CDR3 nucleotides are TGCGCCAGCAGCCAACAGCCCTACAATGAGCAGTTCTTC.

The CDR3 protein is CASSHLDTENYGYTF. The CDR3, as DNA: TGCGCCAGCAGCCACCTCGACACGGAAAACTATGGCTACACCTTC. The chain joins TRBV4-1 to TRBJ1-2, with D unresolved. V lost 3 bases, J lost 2 bases, and 13 bases lay in between. From germline, CDR1 is MGHRA and CDR2 YSYEKL. This CDR3 spans 15 amino acids.

The rearrangement links TRBV27 to TRBJ2-7; TRBD1 agrees at 8 bases. This CDR3 comprises 13 residues. Germline loops: CDR1 MNHEY, CDR2 SMNVEV (reference sequence). V shed 3 bases and J 5 bases; nucleotides not matched to a gene: 3. The CDR3 DNA sequence: TGTGCCAGCAGTTTGCGGACAGGGAACGAGCAGTACTTC. It specifies CASSLRTGNEQYF.

V usage is TRBV9 and J usage is TRBJ1-3, with D maybe TRBD1 (5 bases). The germline CDR1 and CDR2 sequences are SGDLS and YYNGEE. The CDR3 runs 14 residues. V was trimmed by 7 bases and J by 0 bases, leaving 11 bases between them. The chain's CDR3 is CASSSGTSGNTIYF. Here the CDR3 DNA reads TGTGCCAGCTCTTCCGGGACCTCTGGAAACACCATATATTTT.

This clone was seen only once. The J gene is TRBJ1-4, the V gene TRBV5-5; 8 positions match TRBD1. V was pared by 4 bases and J by 3 bases, with 2 bases of the junction left unmatched. This CDR3 comprises 14 residues. The germline gives CDR1 SGHKS, CDR2 YYEKEE (reference sequence). The CDR3 DNA follows: TGTGCCAGCAGCGGACAGGGAGCTAATGAAAAACTGTTTTTT. This sequence encodes CASSGQGANEKLFF.

The chain recombines TRBV12-2 with TRBJ1-2. TRBV12-2 is classified as a pseudogene. The CDR3 spans 14 residues. The CDR3 DNA sequence: TGTGCAAGGGGGTATATATACTCTAAGTATGGCTACACCTTC. It codes for CARGYIYSKYGYTF.

The chain employs TRBV10-3 and TRBJ1-1; no firm D call. The CDR3 is 13 amino acids. Trimming pared 10 bases from V and 0 bases from J, leaving 12 bases between. Germline V lookup: CDR1 ENHRY, CDR2 SYGVKD. The CDR3 reads CASRDLMNTEAFF. The CDR3 DNA reads TGTGCCAGCCGAGATCTAATGAACACTGAAGCTTTCTTT.

The rearrangement joins TRBV7-9 to TRBJ2-3; D not certain. The germline V gene has CDR1 SEHNR and CDR2 FQNEAQ (reference sequence). The CDR3 contains 15 residues. With 3 bases removed from V and 0 bases from J, the gap between germline ends came to 10 bases. The DNA of the CDR3 is TGTGCCAGCAGCTTCCCAGGTGCGAGCACAGATACGCAGTATTTT. Protein sequence: CASSFPGASTDTQYF.